This TCR beta chain was found in a study of CD8+ T cells in alopecia areata. Study summary: Oral tofacitinib (5 to 10 mg twice daily) was administered to treated patients.

It was cDNA, reverse transcribed from extracted RNA, that served as the sequencing template. Assay: immunoSEQ multiplex PCR; the TCRdb copy retains only in-frame clones and omits some. The sample records a few hundred thousand clones, less than 45% being singletons. Treatment in this sample: oral pan-JAK inhibitor, 5-10 mg twice daily. The authors sorted CD4+ and CD8+ T cells from PBMCs. The junction had 9 bases not matched to a gene; V was cut back by 5 bases and J by 2 bases. The CDR3 runs 16 residues. Germline V gives CDR1 SGHTA, CDR2 FQGTGA. The receptor was derived from a human donor with alopecia areata. Sample: CD4+ T cells sorted from blood, taken around week 34, from a patient treated with tofacitinib. The chain links TRBV7-3 to TRBJ2-3; 8 bases match TRBD2. The chain's CDR3 is CASSLGLAGPTDTQYF. In DNA, the CDR3 is TGTGCCAGCAGCCTCGGGCTAGCGGGCCCCACAGATACGCAGTATTTT.